This TCR beta chain is from a study of blood T cell repertoires in COVID-19. Study in general: The study drew acute and convalescent COVID-19 samples from the United States, Italy and Spain.

Generated by immunoSEQ multiplex PCR, the TCRdb table keeps only in-frame clones and is missing some. Seen here are 200,000 to 250,000 clones, under 85% observed once, and the top ten hold 1.8%. The source is a man between 60 and 75 years old who had recovered from COVID-19. Sequencing was done on a sample of PBMCs or T cells enriched from blood (not recorded which).

The CDR3 here is CASSRDGTYYEQYF. CDR3 DNA sequence: TGTGCCAGCAGCCGCGACGGGACTTACTACGAGCAGTACTTC. The chain is built from TRBV7-9 and TRBJ2-7; tentatively, D is TRBD2 (6 bases). V was cut by 5 bases and J by 3 bases, with 14 bases left in between. From germline, CDR1 is SEHNR and CDR2 FQNEAQ (reference sequence). This CDR3 has 14 amino acids.